The 32 T cell receptor beta chains reported below all come from one sample, sequenced in a study of cytomegalovirus exposure and HLA in healthy donors. Both 60 Vbeta primers and 13 Jbeta primers went into the PCR. Assay used: immunoSEQ multiplex PCR; TCRdb lists only in-frame clones, some missing. The data hold 100,000 to 130,000 clones, with 65% to 80% observed a single time. The sample consisted of PBMCs. The origin of the receptors is a male donor in good health and CMV-seronegative.

This clone has only a few counts. J is TRBJ2-7 and V is TRBV5-1, with D maybe TRBD2 (5 bases). Trimming pared 5 bases from V and 7 bases from J, leaving 19 bases between. Germline V gene lookup returns CDR1 SGHRS and CDR2 YFSETQ. The CDR3 consists of 14 residues. The CDR3 loop reads CASRGEPGKWEQYF. The CDR3 DNA reads TGCGCCAGCAGGGGTGAACCGGGAAAGTGGGAGCAGTACTTC.

This clone appeared a few times. The chain is built from TRBV4-1 and TRBJ1-1, with a tentative D call TRBD1 (5 bases). V was pared by 4 bases and J by 0 bases, with 9 bases between. CDR1 and CDR2 (germline): MGHRA, YSYEKL. The CDR3 is 14 amino acids. The CDR3 sequence: CASSPGVLNTEAFF. The CDR3 coding sequence is TGCGCCAGCAGCCCGGGGGTATTGAACACTGAAGCTTTCTTT.

The chain carries TRBV5-4 and TRBJ2-7; 10 positions agree with TRBD1. V lost 2 bases, J lost 2 bases, and 4 bases stayed unmatched. The CDR3 has 15 residues. Germline CDR1 SGHNT, CDR2 YYREEE (reference sequence). CDR3 sequence: CASSFSGTGAYEQYF. For the CDR3, the DNA is TGTGCCAGCAGCTTTTCCGGGACAGGGGCCTACGAGCAGTACTTC.

The V gene is TRBV6-5, the J gene TRBJ2-7; D is ambiguous. This CDR3 comprises 14 residues. Trimming cost V 2 bases and J 2 bases, with 10 bases left between them. CDR1 MNHEY and CDR2 SVGAGI come from the germline V gene. Here the CDR3 DNA reads TGTGCCAGCAGTTACACTCTCGAAACCTACGAGCAGTACTTC. Its translation is CASSYTLETYEQYF.

The chain uses TRBV4-2 and TRBJ2-7, with 8 bases matching TRBD1. Germline V gives CDR1 LGHNA, CDR2 YNFKEQ. This CDR3 has 18 residues. V was pared by 0 bases and J by 2 bases, with 12 bases of the junction left unmatched. The CDR3 coding sequence is TGTGCCAGCAGCCAAGATACTGCGGGACAGGACCGCCCCTACGAGCAGTACTTC. It yields the protein CASSQDTAGQDRPYEQYF.

The CDR3 bases are TGTGCCAGCAGTGATCCGGACAGGGTCCACGAGCAGTACTTC. Translating it yields CASSDPDRVHEQYF. The chain joins TRBV2 to TRBJ2-7; 8 bases line up with TRBD1. The CDR3 contains 14 residues. CDR1 and CDR2 (germline): SNHLY, FYNNEI. V lost 3 bases, J lost 5 bases, and 6 bases stayed unmatched.

This clone has a single count. This chain connects TRBV10-3 to TRBJ2-7, with TRBD2 identical over 9 bases. The CDR3 runs to 16 residues. V gave up 0 bases and J gave up 5 bases; unmatched junction bases: 8. The germline V gene encodes CDR1 ENHRY and CDR2 SYGVKD. DNA of the CDR3: TGTGCCATCAGTGAGTCGAGGACTAGCGACAGGGACGAGCAGTACTTC. Protein product: CAISESRTSDRDEQYF.

Only a few counts were recorded for this clone. Here the CDR3 reads CASSYSGAGGVDEQFF. The DNA for the CDR3 is TGTGCCAGCAGTTACTCTGGAGCGGGAGGGGTCGATGAGCAGTTCTTC. V usage is TRBV6-5 and J usage is TRBJ2-1; TRBD2 matches 10 bases. The CDR3 is 16 amino acids. CDR1 is MNHEY, CDR2 SVGAGI, per germline. V shed 0 bases, J shed 8 bases, and the junction held 7 bases outside the gene matches.

The rearrangement uses TRBV25-1 and TRBJ1-1, with D possibly TRBD1 on 5 matching bases. The CDR3 covers 16 residues. The V and J ends lost 1 base and 6 bases respectively, with 18 bases between them. Germline V gene lookup returns CDR1 MGHDK and CDR2 SYGVNS. CDR3 loop: CASSEWEDGKGSEAFF. CDR3 nucleotide sequence: TGTGCCAGCAGTGAATGGGAGGACGGTAAGGGGTCTGAAGCTTTCTTT.

Only one count was recorded for this clone. V and J are TRBV9 and TRBJ2-2; the D gene is possibly TRBD2 (6 bases). Trimming removed 3 bases at V and 9 bases at J, with 12 bases between. This CDR3 contains 13 residues. The V gene's germline CDR1 is SGDLS and CDR2 YYNGEE. CDR3 sequence: CASSGSTRRELFF. For the CDR3, the DNA is TGTGCCAGCAGCGGTTCGACTAGGCGGGAGCTGTTTTTT.

This sequence joins TRBV7-8 and TRBJ2-7, with 9 bases aligning to TRBD1. Germline CDR1 and CDR2: SGHVS and FQNEAQ. V lost 3 bases and J lost 6; bases outside the gene matches: 9. The CDR3 has 15 amino acids. The chain's CDR3 is CASSLGYRGLPEQYF. The CDR3 DNA reads TGTGCCAGCAGCTTGGGTTACAGGGGGCTCCCCGAGCAGTACTTC.

This clone was observed a few times. V and J are TRBV28 and TRBJ2-3; no definite D call. This CDR3 region has 12 residues. V gave up 6 bases and J gave up 5 bases, with 9 bases separating them. In germline, CDR1 is MDHEN, CDR2 SYDVKM. CDR3 region: CASSPAVDTQYF. The CDR3 DNA sequence: TGTGCCAGCAGCCCCGCGGTAGATACGCAGTATTTT.

The chain is built from TRBV23-1 and TRBJ1-2; the D gene is possibly TRBD1 (5 bases). TRBV23-1 is labeled an ORF, and its function is uncertain. Trimming took off 0 bases at V and 7 bases at J, with 12 bases between the two ends. The CDR3 is 14 amino acids. CDR3 in DNA: TGCGCCAGCAGTCAATCCGACAGAAAGAGTGGCTACACCTTC. It is translated as CASSQSDRKSGYTF.

The CDR3 DNA reads TGTGCCAGCAGCTCCGGGACAGGGGGTGGCTACACCTTC. Protein product: CASSSGTGGGYTF. This chain connects TRBV11-3 to TRBJ1-2, with 11 bases identical to TRBD1. The CDR3 runs to 13 residues. The germline V gene has CDR1 SGHNT and CDR2 YENEEA. J gave up 7 bases and V 4 bases, and 2 bases lay outside the gene matches.

The chain recombines TRBV19 with TRBJ1-1, with 7 positions matching TRBD1. With 4 bases clipped from V and 1 base from J, the junction kept 6 bases outside the gene matches. Germline V gives CDR1 LNHDA, CDR2 SQIVND (reference sequence). The CDR3 is made up of 15 amino acids. The CDR3 bases are TGTGCCAGTAGTACGCTTAACAGGGGGAACACTGAAGCTTTCTTT. Translation: CASSTLNRGNTEAFF.

This clone has a handful of counts. The chain has TRBV6-1 and TRBJ1-1; TRBD1 matches at 8 bases. The length of the CDR3 is 15 residues. Trimming took 5 bases from V and 0 from J; bases not matched to a gene: 5. The germline CDR1 and CDR2 sequences are MNHNS and SASEGT. CDR3 DNA: TGTGCCAGCAGTCCAGGACAGGGACTGAACACTGAAGCTTTCTTT. Protein sequence: CASSPGQGLNTEAFF.

DNA for the CDR3: TGTGCCAGCAGTGCAGCGGGAGAGGCAGATACGCAGTATTTT. Protein: CASSAAGEADTQYF. The J gene is TRBJ2-3, the V gene TRBV25-1; 8 bases are a match to TRBD2. This CDR3 is 14 amino acids long. Germline V lookup: CDR1 MGHDK, CDR2 SYGVNS. Trimming cost V 4 bases and J 4 bases; bases outside gene matches: 4. Full variable domain (remainder filled in from reference TRBV25-1 and TRBJ2-3): EADIYQTPRYLVIGTGKKITLECSQTMGHDKMYWYQQDPGMELHLIHYSYGVNSTEKGDLSSESTVSRIRTEHFPLTLESARPSHTSQYLCASSAAGEADTQYFGPGTRLTVL.

This clone has more than one count but fewer than ten. The chain joins TRBV7-9 to TRBJ2-7, with 9 positions matching TRBD1. The CDR3 totals 12 residues. After removal of 10 bases from V and 6 bases from J, the junction contained 7 bases not matched to a gene. CDR1 and CDR2 from the germline V gene are SEHNR and FQNEAQ (reference sequence). The chain's CDR3 is CATGQGSLEQYF. The CDR3 DNA sequence: TGTGCCACCGGACAGGGGTCCCTCGAGCAGTACTTC.

The chain joins TRBV6-6 to TRBJ2-7; TRBD1 is a possible D gene (5 bases). CDR1 and CDR2 from the germline V gene are MNHNY and SVGAGI (reference sequence). V lost 6 bases, J lost 0 bases, and 9 bases lay in between. The CDR3 covers 13 residues. The DNA for the CDR3 is TGTGCCAGCAGAGGGGCTGGCTCCTACGAGCAGTACTTC. Protein sequence: CASRGAGSYEQYF.

V gene TRBV7-6 combines with J gene TRBJ2-5; no definite D call. The J call may be mistaken, given a closer DNA end match to TRBJ2-7. This CDR3 is built from 13 residues. Germline CDR1 reads SGHVS; CDR2 reads FNYEAQ. The CDR3 protein is CASSLLSDYEQYF. The CDR3, as DNA: TGTGCCAGCAGCTTACTCTCAGACTACGAGCAGTACTTC.

The rearrangement uses TRBV28 and TRBJ1-1, with a tentative D call TRBD1 (5 bases). V was shortened by 2 bases and J by 0 bases, with 10 bases between the two germline ends. This CDR3 comprises 15 residues. Germline CDR1 MDHEN, CDR2 SYDVKM. The CDR3 region has the DNA TGTGCCAGCAGTTTAGGACACCGAGTGAACACTGAAGCTTTCTTT. This encodes CASSLGHRVNTEAFF.

The chain joins TRBV5-4 to TRBJ2-7; the D gene is possibly TRBD1 (6 bases). Trimming shortened V by 4 bases and J by 2 bases, and 13 bases separated the two germline ends. CDR3 size: 14 residues. Looked up from germline, CDR1 is SGHNT and CDR2 is YYREEE (reference sequence). CDR3 DNA: TGTGCCAGCAGCCCCGACAGGCGACCCTACGAGCAGTACTTC. Its translation is CASSPDRRPYEQYF. Full variable domain (missing parts from reference TRBV5-4 and TRBJ2-7): ETGVTQSPTHLIKTRGQQVTLRCSSQSGHNTVSWYQQALGQGPQFIFQYYREEENGRGNFPPRFSGLQFPNYSSELNVNALELDDSALYLCASSPDRRPYEQYFGPGTRLTVT.

The chain couples TRBV11-3 to TRBJ2-3; the match to TRBD2 covers 13 bases. The CDR3 is 16 residues long. V lost 5 bases, J lost 3 bases, and 5 bases stayed unmatched. Germline loops: CDR1 SGHNT, CDR2 YENEEA. In nucleotides, the CDR3 is TGTGCCAGCAGCCTCGGACTAGCGGGAGCGACAGATACGCAGTATTTT. It yields the protein CASSLGLAGATDTQYF. Filled out from reference TRBV11-3 and TRBJ2-3, the complete variable domain reads EAGVVQSPRYKIIEKKQPVAFWCNPISGHNTLYWYLQNLGQGPELLIRYENEEAVDDSQLPKDRFSAERLKGVDSTLKIQPAELGDSAVYLCASSLGLAGATDTQYFGPGTRLTVL.

The chain couples TRBV11-2 to TRBJ2-1, with TRBD2 matching 8 bases. V lost 5 bases, J lost 7 bases, and 13 bases stayed unmatched. CDR1 and CDR2 (germline): SGHAT, FQNNGV. The CDR3 has 16 amino acids. The CDR3 nucleotides read TGTGCCAGCAGCCTTGGAGGAGCGGGGGCTTGGAATGAGCAGTTCTTC. The encoded protein is CASSLGGAGAWNEQFF.

CDR3 loop: CATSTRHIALTRYNEQFF. CDR3 DNA: TGTGCCACCAGTACGCGACACATTGCGCTGACCAGGTACAATGAGCAGTTCTTC. The chain uses TRBV15 and TRBJ2-1; D call uncertain. The CDR3 has 18 amino acids. V gave up 6 bases and J gave up 4 bases, with 25 bases separating them. Germline V gene sequence: CDR1 LNHNV, CDR2 YYDKDF (reference sequence).

The rearrangement links TRBV11-2 to TRBJ2-7, with 9 bases lining up with TRBD2. The CDR3 is 15 amino acids. Per germline, CDR1 SGHAT and CDR2 FQNNGV. J gave up 6 bases and V 6 bases, and 12 bases lay outside the gene matches. CDR3 loop: CASRPPGLAPFEQYF. In DNA, the CDR3 is TGTGCCAGCAGGCCGCCGGGACTAGCCCCCTTCGAGCAGTACTTC.

The genes are TRBV7-2 and TRBJ1-1; TRBD1 matches 9 bases. V shed 1 base, J shed 3 bases, and the junction held 3 bases outside the gene matches. CDR1 SGHTA and CDR2 FQGNSA come from the germline V gene. This CDR3 has 15 amino acids. CDR3: CASSLGGQGYTEAFF. The CDR3 DNA reads TGTGCCAGCAGCTTAGGGGGACAGGGTTACACTGAAGCTTTCTTT.

The chain is built from TRBV7-9 and TRBJ1-1, with D possibly being TRBD1 (6 bases). V was trimmed by 5 bases and J by 6 bases, leaving 16 bases between them. The CDR3 sequence is 14 residues long. Germline V gene lookup returns CDR1 SEHNR and CDR2 FQNEAQ (reference sequence). CDR3 nucleotide sequence: TGTGCCAGCAGCCCATCCGGGACAACCTCTGAAGCTTTCTTT. As protein: CASSPSGTTSEAFF. Together with reference TRBV7-9 and TRBJ1-1, the CDR3 gives the full variable domain: DTGVSQNPRHKITKRGQNVTFRCDPISEHNRLYWYRQTLGQGPEFLTYFQNEAQLEKSRLLSDRFSAERPKGSFSTLEIQRTEQGDSAMYLCASSPSGTTSEAFFGQGTRLTVV.

This clone was detected once. The CDR3 sequence is CASSGRDINYEQYF. In DNA form, the CDR3 reads TGTGCCAGCAGCGGACGGGACATAAATTACGAGCAGTACTTC. J is TRBJ2-7 and V is TRBV13; TRBD1 is a possible D gene (6 bases). The CDR3 contains 14 residues. CDR1 and CDR2 from the germline V gene are PRHDT and FYEKMQ (reference sequence). The V gene lost 5 bases and the J gene lost 4 bases, with 15 bases spanning the gap.

V gene TRBV5-1 combines with J gene TRBJ2-3; the match to TRBD2 covers 7 bases. The CDR3 runs 16 residues. CDR1 is SGHRS and CDR2 is YFSETQ in the germline V gene. Trimming removed 4 bases from V and 2 bases from J; junction bases left unmatched: 10. The DNA of the CDR3 is TGCGCCAGCAGCCCCGGGACTACCCGTAACACAGATACGCAGTATTTT. As protein: CASSPGTTRNTDTQYF.

CDR3 sequence (DNA): TGTGCCAGCAGCCCGCAAACAGGGGTCAATGAGCAGTTCTTC. Encoded protein: CASSPQTGVNEQFF. The rearrangement joins TRBV7-6 to TRBJ2-1, with TRBD1 matching 7 bases. The CDR3 totals 14 residues. CDR1 is SGHVS and CDR2 is FNYEAQ in the germline V gene. J gave up 6 bases and V 5 bases, and 7 bases lay outside the gene matches.

The V gene is TRBV19, the J gene TRBJ1-1; tentative D call: TRBD1 (6 bases). Per the germline V gene, CDR1 is LNHDA and CDR2 is SQIVND (reference sequence). The CDR3 covers 16 residues. V was shortened by 2 bases and J by 6 bases, with 19 bases between the two germline ends. The CDR3 DNA sequence: TGTGCCAGTAGTATATCCCGTCGCAGGGGTGGGGCTGAAGCTTTCTTT. This codes for CASSISRRRGGAEAFF.